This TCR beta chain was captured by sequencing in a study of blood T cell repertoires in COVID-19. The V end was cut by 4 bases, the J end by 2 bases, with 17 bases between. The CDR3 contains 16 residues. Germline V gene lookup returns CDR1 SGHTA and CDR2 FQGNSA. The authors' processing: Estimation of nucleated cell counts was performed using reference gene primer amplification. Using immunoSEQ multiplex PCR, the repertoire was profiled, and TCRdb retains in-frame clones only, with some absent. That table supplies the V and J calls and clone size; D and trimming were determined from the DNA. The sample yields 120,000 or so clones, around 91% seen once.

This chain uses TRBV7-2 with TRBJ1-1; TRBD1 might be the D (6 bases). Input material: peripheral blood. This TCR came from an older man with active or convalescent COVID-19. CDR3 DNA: TGTGCCAGCAGCTCTACTTCATGGACAGTAAACACTGAAGCTTTCTTT. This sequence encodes CASSSTSWTVNTEAFF.